The 19 T cell receptor beta chains reported below all come from one sample, sequenced in a study of T cell responses to AZD1222 COVID-19 vaccine. Assay: immunoSEQ multiplex PCR; the TCRdb copy retains only in-frame clones and omits some. The table lists around 200,000 clones, just under 95% of them singletons. Sequencing was performed on peripheral blood, taken 28 days after the second dose of the MenACWY control vaccine. All receptors come from an adult who received the MenACWY meningococcal vaccine as a control.

V usage is TRBV7-2 and J usage is TRBJ1-5; 9 bases are shared with TRBD1. The CDR3 has 15 residues. Germline CDR1 SGHTA, CDR2 FQGNSA. The V gene end was trimmed by 6 bases and the J gene end by 7 bases; junction bases not matched to a gene: 10. The CDR3 loop is CASSSGTGSRQPQHF. Here the CDR3 DNA reads TGTGCCAGCAGTTCCGGGACAGGGTCGAGGCAGCCCCAGCATTTT.

The chain joins TRBV7-2 to TRBJ2-3; no definite D call. Trimming removed 5 bases at V and 3 bases at J, with 0 bases between. Germline V gives CDR1 SGHTA, CDR2 FQGNSA. The CDR3 has 10 residues. CDR3 bases: TGTGCCAGCAGCACAGATACGCAGTATTTT. Amino acids: CASSTDTQYF.

The chain combines TRBV5-8 with TRBJ1-5; tentatively, D is TRBD1 (6 bases). Germline assignment: CDR1 SGHTS and CDR2 YDEGEE. This CDR3 is 16 amino acids long. Trimming pared 2 bases from V and 0 bases from J, leaving 12 bases between. The DNA for the CDR3 is TGTGCCAGCAGCTTCCCGACAGGCGATAGCAATCAGCCCCAGCATTTT. Its translation: CASSFPTGDSNQPQHF.

V gene TRBV18 combines with J gene TRBJ1-6; no clear D. From germline, CDR1 is KGHSH and CDR2 LQKENI. The CDR3 contains 16 residues. V was cut by 0 bases and J by 5 bases, with 11 bases left in between. The CDR3 sequence: CASSPPLGRDNSPLHF. CDR3 DNA sequence: TGTGCCAGCTCACCACCGCTAGGGAGGGATAATTCACCCCTCCACTTT. The complete variable domain, with remaining parts taken from reference TRBV18 and TRBJ1-6, reads NAGVMQNPRHLVRRRGQEARLRCSPMKGHSHVYWYRQLPEEGLKFMVYLQKENIIDESGMPKERFSAEFPKEGPSILRIQQVVRGDSAAYFCASSPPLGRDNSPLHFGNGTRLTVT.

This clone appeared a few times. The rearrangement links TRBV4-2 to TRBJ2-1, with TRBD2 matching 15 bases. Germline CDR1 reads LGHNA; CDR2 reads YNFKEQ. V was clipped by 2 bases and J by 8 bases; unmatched bases: 4. The CDR3 loop spans 16 amino acids. CDR3 nucleotide sequence: TGTGCCAGCAGCCAAATGGGACTAGCGGGGGGTGATGAGCAGTTCTTC. The encoded protein is CASSQMGLAGGDEQFF.

This sequence joins TRBV6-4 and TRBJ1-6; 7 nucleotides agree with TRBD1. Looked up from germline, CDR1 is MRHNA and CDR2 is SNTAGT. The CDR3 sequence is 14 residues long. Germline trimming cut 6 bases from V and 10 bases from J; bases unmatched to any gene: 9. In DNA, the CDR3 is TGTGCCAGCAGCCCGACAGGGTCATACTCACCCCTCCACTTT. As protein: CASSPTGSYSPLHF.

The CDR3 region is CASSANGQDIGYTF. CDR3 in DNA: TGTGCCAGCAGTGCTAATGGACAGGATATCGGCTACACCTTC. The chain employs TRBV28 and TRBJ1-2; TRBD1 matches at 7 bases. CDR1 and CDR2 from the germline V gene are MDHEN and SYDVKM. Trimming removed 5 bases from V and 8 bases from J; junction bases left unmatched: 11. CDR3 length: 14 amino acids.

The chain links TRBV5-1 to TRBJ1-1; D ambiguous. Trimming stripped 3 bases from V and 6 bases from J, with 15 bases between. This CDR3 contains 14 residues. Germline V gene sequence: CDR1 SGHRS, CDR2 YFSETQ. The CDR3 bases are TGCGCCAGCAGCTGGCGGGGAGGTGAGGCTGAAGCTTTCTTT. It codes for CASSWRGGEAEAFF.

This clone was seen just once. CDR3 nucleotide sequence: TGTGCCAGCAGTGAAGTTCCCTTGCTAGCGGGGGGGCGAGAGACCCAGTACTTC. As protein: CASSEVPLLAGGRETQYF. The chain links TRBV6-1 to TRBJ2-5; 12 bases are shared with TRBD2. Trimming took 1 base from V and 4 from J; bases not matched to a gene: 10. Germline values: CDR1 MNHNS, CDR2 SASEGT. This CDR3 is 18 amino acids long.

This chain joins TRBV5-4 and TRBJ1-6; a possible D gene is TRBD1 (6 bases). Germline CDR1 is SGHNT and CDR2 is YYREEE (reference sequence). The CDR3 loop spans 17 amino acids. The germline V and J ends were trimmed by 3 bases and 0 bases, with 13 bases remaining between them. The DNA of the CDR3 is TGTGCCAGCAGCTCAGGGGCAGCTGGCTCCTATAATTCACCCCTCCACTTT. It encodes CASSSGAAGSYNSPLHF.

The chain links TRBV28 to TRBJ2-1; 7 bases map to TRBD1. The germline V gene encodes CDR1 MDHEN and CDR2 SYDVKM. Trimming took 6 bases from V and 14 from J; bases not matched to a gene: 7. This CDR3 has 11 amino acids. CDR3 amino acids: CASRLTGMEFF. CDR3 sequence (DNA): TGTGCCAGCAGGCTGACAGGGATGGAGTTCTTC.

V usage is TRBV5-1 and J usage is TRBJ2-1; 7 bases line up with TRBD1. The CDR3 spans 15 residues. V gave up 4 bases and J gave up 0 bases; unmatched junction bases: 4. Germline-derived CDR1 and CDR2 are SGHRS and YFSETQ. The DNA for the CDR3 is TGCGCCAGCAGCATGGGACAGCCCTCCTACAATGAGCAGTTCTTC. Protein product: CASSMGQPSYNEQFF.

The chain uses TRBV5-4 and TRBJ2-7; D is tentatively TRBD1 or TRBD2 (6 bases each). Germline V gives CDR1 SGHNT, CDR2 YYREEE (reference sequence). The CDR3 consists of 14 residues. Trimming shortened V by 1 base and J by 4 bases, and 12 bases separated the two germline ends. CDR3 protein: CASSLLGGGYEQYF. CDR3 DNA sequence: TGTGCCAGCAGCTTGCTCGGAGGGGGTTACGAGCAGTACTTC.

This rearrangement joins TRBV4-1 to TRBJ2-5, with D maybe TRBD2 (6 bases). Trimming left V 1 base short and J 0 bases short, with 18 bases between. The CDR3 spans 18 residues. CDR1 and CDR2 from the germline V gene are MGHRA and YSYEKL. The CDR3 sequence: CASSQVLRGLLYQETQYF. The DNA of the CDR3 is TGCGCCAGCAGCCAAGTTCTTCGGGGACTTCTGTACCAAGAGACCCAGTACTTC.

This clone appeared a single time. The chain combines TRBV27 with TRBJ1-2; no reliable D call. CDR1 is MNHEY and CDR2 is SMNVEV in the germline V gene (reference sequence). Trimming took off 5 bases at V and 7 bases at J, with 20 bases between the two ends. CDR3 length: 15 amino acids. CDR3 residues: CASSPPGGRTGGYTF. In DNA form, the CDR3 reads TGTGCCAGCAGTCCCCCCGGAGGGCGCACGGGTGGCTACACCTTC.

The rearrangement links TRBV6-1 to TRBJ1-2; D might be TRBD1 (5 bases). CDR1 and CDR2 from the germline V gene are MNHNS and SASEGT. The CDR3 has 13 residues. V lost 2 bases and J lost 5, with 9 bases in between. The DNA for the CDR3 is TGTGCCAGCAGTGAATACCAGGGATATGGCTACACCTTC. It specifies CASSEYQGYGYTF.

The chain joins TRBV10-1 to TRBJ1-2, with D hard to call. CDR3 size: 12 residues. Trimming stripped 10 bases from V and 6 bases from J, with 15 bases between. Germline CDR1 and CDR2: WNHNN and SYGVQD (reference sequence). DNA for the CDR3: TGCGCCACCATCTGCGGTCCGCATGGCTACACCTTC. It is translated as CATICGPHGYTF.

The chain employs TRBV30 and TRBJ1-6; D unclear. Germline V gene sequence: CDR1 GTSNPN, CDR2 SVGIG (reference sequence). V lost 2 bases and J lost 7, with 12 bases in between. The CDR3 loop spans 14 amino acids. CDR3 bases: TGTGCCTGGAGTTTTGAACTTAGAAATTCACCCCTCCACTTT. This codes for CAWSFELRNSPLHF.

V gene TRBV20-1 combines with J gene TRBJ1-5; tentative D call: TRBD1 (5 bases). The germline V and J ends were trimmed by 5 bases and 7 bases, with 9 bases remaining between them. This CDR3 is built from 11 residues. CDR1 DFQATT and CDR2 SNEGSKA come from the germline V gene (reference sequence). CDR3: CSAGWGQPQHF. As DNA, the CDR3 is TGCAGTGCTGGCTGGGGCCAGCCCCAGCATTTT.